Below, 3 T cell receptor beta chains from the same sample are listed, as sequenced in a study of Graves' ophthalmopathy and Graves' hyperthyroidism. The TCR beta CDR3 regions underwent amplification from RNA transcripts. Investigators did first-round RT-PCR with HTBI primers, then second-round multiplex PCR. One entry per CDR3 protein results from TCRdb running MiXCR on the multiplex PCR reads. The table includes approximately 1.2 million distinct CDR3 sequences, 35% to 40% detected once. The specimen sequenced was peripheral blood or thyroid tissue (not recorded which). These TCRs come from an adult man with Graves' hyperthyroidism.

The rearrangement uses TRBV15 and TRBJ2-3; TRBD2 matches 11 bases. CDR1 and CDR2 from the germline V gene are LNHNV and YYDKDF (reference sequence). The CDR3 is 15 amino acids. After removal of 3 bases from V and 2 bases from J, the junction contained 1 base not matched to a gene. CDR3 sequence (DNA): TGTGCCACCAGCAGGGGACTAGCGGACACAGATACGCAGTATTTT. Its translation: CATSRGLADTDTQYF.

This clonotype was recorded at least ten times. The chain couples TRBV29-1 to TRBJ2-7; TRBD2 aligns across 9 bases. This CDR3 contains 14 residues. Germline CDR1 and CDR2: SQVTM and ANQGSEA. V gave up 4 bases and J gave up 0 bases; unmatched junction bases: 4. In nucleotides, the CDR3 is TGCAGCGTTGTACTAGCGGGCCTCTCCTACGAGCAGTACTTC. Its translation is CSVVLAGLSYEQYF.

The rearrangement links TRBV7-2 to TRBJ1-3; D ambiguous. The CDR3 has 14 amino acids. Trimming cost V 1 base and J 2 bases, with 6 bases left between them. The V gene's germline CDR1 is SGHTA and CDR2 FQGNSA. DNA for the CDR3: TGTGCCAGCAGCTTAGGGTCAACTGGAAACACCATATATTTT. Translating gives CASSLGSTGNTIYF. Together with reference TRBV7-2 and TRBJ1-3, the CDR3 gives the full variable domain: GAGVSQSPSNKVTEKGKDVELRCDPISGHTALYWYRQSLGQGLEFLIYFQGNSAPDKSGLPSDRFSAERTGGSVSTLTIQRTQQEDSAVYLCASSLGSTGNTIYFGEGSWLTVV.